This T cell receptor beta chain was identified in a study of vaccination effects on CD4 cells after COVID-19. Concerning this clone: Its antigen remains unidentified.

This table comes from immunoSEQ multiplex PCR, and its TCRdb copy is limited to in-frame clones, with some not included. The repertoire holds roughly 76,000 clones, about 70% seen once, with 1.5% to 2% in the top ten. Before any sequencing was done, the ViraFEST assay used viral peptide pools to expand antigen-specific CD4+ T cells. The culture ran for approximately 10 days, and then CD4+ T cells were isolated. Half of the medium was exchanged for IL-2 medium on both days 3 and 7. Sequences were derived from CD4+ T cells from PBMCs cultured with HCoV-229E spike peptides, sampled before COVID-19 vaccination. This TCR came from a human donor who received a COVID-19 vaccine.

CDR3 region: CASSRQGLDQPQHF. The DNA for the CDR3 is TGTGCCAGCAGCCGACAGGGCCTTGATCAGCCCCAGCATTTT. V is TRBV7-3 and J is TRBJ1-5; 7 bases line up with TRBD1. From germline, CDR1 is SGHTA and CDR2 FQGTGA. This CDR3 contains 14 residues. The V segment lost 5 bases and the J segment 5 bases; nucleotides outside the gene matches: 6.